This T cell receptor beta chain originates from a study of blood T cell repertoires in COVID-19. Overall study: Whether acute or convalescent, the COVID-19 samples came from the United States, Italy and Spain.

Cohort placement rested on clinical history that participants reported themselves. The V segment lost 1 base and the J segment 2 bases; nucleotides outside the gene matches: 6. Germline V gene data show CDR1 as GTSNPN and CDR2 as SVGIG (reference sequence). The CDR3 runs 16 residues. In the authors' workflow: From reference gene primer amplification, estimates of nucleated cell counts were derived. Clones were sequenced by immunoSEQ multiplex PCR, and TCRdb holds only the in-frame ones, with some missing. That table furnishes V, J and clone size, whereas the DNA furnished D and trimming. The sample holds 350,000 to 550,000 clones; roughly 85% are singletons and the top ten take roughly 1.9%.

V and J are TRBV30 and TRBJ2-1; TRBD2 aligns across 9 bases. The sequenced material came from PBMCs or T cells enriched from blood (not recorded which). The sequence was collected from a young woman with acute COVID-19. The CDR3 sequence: CAWSDVAGGAYNEQFF. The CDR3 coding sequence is TGTGCCTGGAGTGACGTGGCGGGAGGGGCCTACAATGAGCAGTTCTTC.